This entry lists 30 T cell receptor beta chains sequenced from one sample in a study of blood T cell repertoires in COVID-19. Sequencing used immunoSEQ multiplex PCR; TCRdb keeps in-frame clones, though not all of them. The data show around 270,000 clones, approximately 88% seen once. Sequencing used PBMCs or T cells enriched from blood (not recorded which). All receptors derive from a woman aged 40 to 49 who had been exposed to COVID-19.

J is TRBJ2-2 and V is TRBV12-3 or TRBV12-4; D possibly corresponds to TRBD2 (6 bases). The CDR3 loop spans 11 amino acids. The ends were cut back, 7 bases at V and 7 bases at J, with 7 bases in the middle. The chain's CDR3 is CASMEGGELFF. The CDR3, as DNA: TGTGCCAGCATGGAGGGCGGGGAGCTGTTTTTT.

The V call is TRBV5-4, the J call TRBJ2-5, with 10 bases lining up with TRBD2. The CDR3 has 18 amino acids. V shed 4 bases, J shed 5 bases, and the junction held 17 bases outside the gene matches. Germline CDR1 reads SGHNT; CDR2 reads YYREEE (reference sequence). DNA of the CDR3: TGTGCCAGCAGCCGACTATCTCCGCTAGCGGGAGCCAGGGAGACCCAGTACTTC. This gives the protein CASSRLSPLAGARETQYF.

This clone was seen a single time. This chain connects TRBV12-3 or TRBV12-4 to TRBJ1-2; D remains unclear. There are 12 residues in the CDR3. Deletions cut 3 bases from V and 9 bases from J, with 11 bases between. The CDR3 reads CASSFPGGRYTF. CDR3 DNA sequence: TGTGCCAGCAGTTTCCCCGGAGGCCGCTACACCTTC.

The chain recombines TRBV12-3 or TRBV12-4 with TRBJ1-2; D is ambiguous. V was pared by 7 bases and J by 8 bases, with 14 bases between. The CDR3 totals 12 residues. The CDR3 loop reads CASTRGVQGYTF. Written as DNA, the CDR3 is TGTGCCAGCACCCGAGGAGTCCAGGGCTACACCTTC.

The sample holds one count of this clone. J is TRBJ1-3 and V is TRBV4-2; D uncertain. V was pared by 1 base and J by 0 bases, with 10 bases between. Germline CDR1 LGHNA, CDR2 YNFKEQ. CDR3 length equals 16 residues. CDR3 sequence (DNA): TGTGCCAGCAGCCAAGTTCCGGGAAGCTCTGGAAACACCATATATTTT. This codes for CASSQVPGSSGNTIYF.

The chain carries TRBV5-1 and TRBJ1-2; 8 nucleotides align to TRBD1. Germline CDR1 is SGHRS and CDR2 is YFSETQ. J was trimmed by 8 bases and V by 0 bases; bases with no gene match: 9. The CDR3 spans 15 residues. The CDR3 nucleotides are TGCGCCAGCAGCTTGGGCCCCAGGGGGCATAGCGGCTACACCTTC. It translates to CASSLGPRGHSGYTF.

The rearrangement links TRBV28 to TRBJ1-6; perhaps TRBD1 as D (5 bases). The germline V gene has CDR1 MDHEN and CDR2 SYDVKM. Trimming pared 8 bases from V and 4 bases from J, leaving 15 bases between. This CDR3 has 15 amino acids. The CDR3 sequence is CASDSRGSYNSPLHF. As DNA, the CDR3 is TGTGCCAGCGACTCAAGGGGCTCTTATAATTCACCCCTCCACTTT.

As to this clone: One end of the junction is discordant with germline, which a read error may explain. The gene calls are TRBV5-1 and TRBJ2-1, with 7 bases identical to TRBD2. CDR1 and CDR2 from the germline V gene are SGHRS and YFSETQ. CDR3 length equals 15 residues. The CDR3 loop reads CASSSGGGPYNEQFF. DNA for the CDR3: TGTGCCAGCAGCTCTGGGGGAGGGCCCTACAATGAGCAGTTCTTC.

This sequence joins TRBV7-3 and TRBJ2-1; no definite D call. This CDR3 contains 14 residues. V dropped 5 bases and J dropped 5 bases, with 13 bases sitting between them. Germline-derived CDR1 and CDR2 are SGHTA and FQGTGA. CDR3 sequence reads: CASSRLGPDNEQFF. The CDR3 bases are TGTGCCAGCAGCCGCCTAGGCCCGGACAATGAGCAGTTCTTC.

This clone showed up just a few times. The gene calls are TRBV6-4 and TRBJ2-2; TRBD1 aligns across 7 bases. Trimming removed 3 bases from V and 3 bases from J; junction bases left unmatched: 4. Germline values: CDR1 MRHNA, CDR2 SNTAGT. The CDR3 is made up of 15 amino acids. The CDR3 region is CASSEGGEYTGELFF. DNA for the CDR3: TGTGCCAGCAGTGAAGGGGGCGAGTACACCGGGGAGCTGTTTTTT.

With respect to this clone: Different DNA sequences within this sample yield the same CDR3. The CDR3 loop is CASSLTGSSYNSPLHF. Here the CDR3 DNA reads TGTGCCAGCAGTTTAACCGGGAGCTCCTATAATTCACCCCTCCACTTT. This rearrangement joins TRBV27 to TRBJ1-6; D is uncertain. Trimming took 2 bases from V and 0 from J, leaving 8 bases between them. The CDR3 is 16 residues long. Germline V gives CDR1 MNHEY, CDR2 SMNVEV (reference sequence).

CDR3 protein: CASSTVPGLGDTQYF. CDR3 DNA: TGTGCCAGTAGTACCGTCCCGGGACTAGGTGATACGCAGTATTTT. The chain combines TRBV19 with TRBJ2-3, with TRBD2 matching over 8 bases. J was trimmed by 6 bases and V by 4 bases; bases with no gene match: 9. The CDR3 consists of 15 residues. Germline V gene lookup returns CDR1 LNHDA and CDR2 SQIVND (reference sequence).

This sequence joins TRBV4-1 and TRBJ1-3, with TRBD1 identical over 7 bases. After removal of 1 base from V and 0 bases from J, the junction contained 6 bases not matched to a gene. CDR1 and CDR2 from the germline V gene are MGHRA and YSYEKL. This CDR3 is 17 amino acids long. The CDR3: CASSQVGQRNSGNTIYF. CDR3 nucleotides: TGCGCCAGCAGCCAAGTGGGACAGCGAAACTCTGGAAACACCATATATTTT.

The V call is TRBV30, the J call TRBJ1-2; D ambiguous. Germline V gene lookup returns CDR1 GTSNPN and CDR2 SVGIG (reference sequence). The CDR3 loop spans 13 amino acids. Trimming took 0 bases from V and 6 from J, leaving 11 bases between them. The CDR3 loop is CAWSVRGGNGYTF. CDR3 nucleotides: TGTGCCTGGAGTGTACGAGGAGGGAATGGCTACACCTTC.

The chain has TRBV10-3 and TRBJ2-3; D not certain. Trimming stripped 3 bases from V and 6 bases from J, with 25 bases between. There are 18 residues in the CDR3. Germline-derived CDR1 and CDR2 are ENHRY and SYGVKD. CDR3 sequence (DNA): TGTGCCATCAGTGACCATGCCCGTCAGGTAGATGGGTACGATACGCAGTATTTT. Translating gives CAISDHARQVDGYDTQYF.

The chain couples TRBV2 to TRBJ2-2, with 9 nucleotides matching TRBD1. CDR1 and CDR2 (germline): SNHLY, FYNNEI. The CDR3 sequence is 18 residues long. The J segment lost 4 bases and the V segment lost 8 bases, leaving 17 bases of the junction unmatched. The chain's CDR3 is CASWFWDRAPSGTGELFF. The CDR3 region has the DNA TGTGCCAGCTGGTTCTGGGACAGGGCACCCTCGGGCACCGGGGAGCTGTTTTTT. Supplemented by reference TRBV2 and TRBJ2-2, the full variable domain reads EPEVTQTPSHQVTQMGQEVILRCVPISNHLYFYWYRQILGQKVEFLVSFYNNEISEKSEIFDDQFSVERPDGSNFTLKIRSTKLEDSAMYFCASWFWDRAPSGTGELFFGEGSRLTVL.

The chain combines TRBV6-5 with TRBJ1-5; tentative D call: TRBD1 (5 bases). This CDR3 region has 12 residues. Germline CDR1 is MNHEY and CDR2 is SVGAGI. Trimming removed 6 bases at V and 9 bases at J, with 12 bases between. CDR3 in amino acids: CASRVGGGPQHF. DNA of the CDR3: TGTGCCAGCAGGGTTGGGGGGGGGCCCCAGCATTTT.

This clone was recorded once. The chain uses TRBV18 and TRBJ2-7, with a weak D call TRBD1 (6 bases). V was cut by 6 bases and J by 2 bases, with 11 bases left in between. Germline V gives CDR1 KGHSH, CDR2 LQKENI. The CDR3 is 13 residues long. CDR3 protein: CASSRTATYEQYF. The CDR3 DNA follows: TGTGCCAGCTCTCGGACAGCTACCTACGAGCAGTACTTC.

This clone was recorded only once. The J gene is TRBJ2-3, the V gene TRBV5-4, with D possibly matching TRBD1 (5 bases). This CDR3 has 13 residues. The V end lost 4 bases, the J end lost 5 bases, and 11 bases lay between the germline ends. CDR1 and CDR2 (germline): SGHNT, YYREEE (reference sequence). The CDR3 bases are TGTGCCAGCAGCCTTTGGGGCGGAGATACGCAGTATTTT. Translation: CASSLWGGDTQYF.

This rearrangement joins TRBV19 to TRBJ1-5, with D tentatively TRBD1 (5 bases). The CDR3 extends over 14 amino acids. The V end was cut by 1 base, the J end by 7 bases, with 11 bases between. Germline CDR1 and CDR2: LNHDA and SQIVND (reference sequence). The CDR3 loop reads CASSIVQGIQPQHF. In DNA form, the CDR3 reads TGTGCCAGTAGTATAGTCCAGGGAATACAGCCCCAGCATTTT.

The J gene is TRBJ2-2, the V gene TRBV5-4; 8 nucleotides match TRBD2. The trim removed 0 bases at V and 6 bases at J, leaving 7 bases unmatched. The CDR3 is 16 residues long. In germline, CDR1 is SGHNT, CDR2 YYREEE (reference sequence). The CDR3 sequence is CASSLDGTSISGELFF. CDR3 coding DNA: TGTGCCAGCAGCTTGGATGGGACTAGTATTTCCGGGGAGCTGTTTTTT.

The chain has TRBV19 and TRBJ2-1, with TRBD2 identical over 7 bases. Germline CDR1 LNHDA, CDR2 SQIVND (reference sequence). CDR3 size: 16 residues. J was trimmed by 3 bases and V by 8 bases; bases with no gene match: 13. This CDR3 is CASSPEGLAVYNEQFF. The CDR3 DNA reads TGTGCCAGTTCCCCCGAAGGTCTAGCGGTCTACAATGAGCAGTTCTTC.

The chain recombines TRBV13 with TRBJ2-7, with 7 bases matching TRBD1. CDR1 is PRHDT, CDR2 FYEKMQ, per germline (reference sequence). The CDR3 loop spans 14 amino acids. After removal of 4 bases from V and 3 bases from J, the junction contained 6 bases not matched to a gene. The CDR3 loop is CASSSTGYSYEQYF. Here the CDR3 DNA reads TGTGCCAGCAGCTCGACAGGGTATAGCTACGAGCAGTACTTC. Based on the CDR3 plus reference TRBV13 and TRBJ2-7, the full variable domain is AAGVIQSPRHLIKEKRETATLKCYPIPRHDTVYWYQQGPGQDPQFLISFYEKMQSDKGSIPDRFSAQQFSDYHSELNMSSLELGDSALYFCASSSTGYSYEQYFGPGTRLTVT.

V usage is TRBV28 and J usage is TRBJ1-5, with TRBD1 matching over 10 bases. V shed 4 bases and J 7 bases; nucleotides not matched to a gene: 7. The CDR3 has 15 amino acids. The germline V gene has CDR1 MDHEN and CDR2 SYDVKM. The CDR3 nucleotides read TGTGCCAGCAGTTCGACAGGGGGCGCCGTACAGCCCCAGCATTTT. Residues: CASSSTGGAVQPQHF.

J is TRBJ1-2 and V is TRBV28; D unresolved. The V end was cut by 1 base, the J end by 4 bases, with 10 bases between. The germline CDR1 and CDR2 sequences are MDHEN and SYDVKM. The CDR3 consists of 14 residues. CDR3 sequence: CASSLFVGSYGYTF. The CDR3 DNA reads TGTGCCAGCAGTTTATTTGTGGGCAGCTATGGCTACACCTTC.

The V gene is TRBV5-4, the J gene TRBJ1-1; maybe TRBD1 (6 bases). CDR3 length: 16 amino acids. V shed 4 bases and J shed 5 bases, with 21 bases lying between them. Germline assignment: CDR1 SGHNT and CDR2 YYREEE (reference sequence). The CDR3 here is CASSPPARGGRTEAFF. The CDR3 DNA follows: TGTGCCAGCAGCCCCCCGGCCAGGGGCGGAAGGACTGAAGCTTTCTTT.

The genes are TRBV6-2 or TRBV6-3 and TRBJ2-5, with a possible D match to TRBD2 (5 bases). This CDR3 has 13 residues. V lost 4 bases and J 10 bases, leaving 16 bases between the germline ends. Germline V lookup: CDR1 MNHEY, CDR2 SVGEGT. CDR3 in DNA: TGTGCCAGCAGTTTTCTGGTCAGTAGCGTCCAGTACTTC. Its translation: CASSFLVSSVQYF.

The chain carries TRBV9 and TRBJ1-2; 7 nucleotides agree with TRBD1. J gave up 0 bases and V 4 bases, and 6 bases lay outside the gene matches. This CDR3 region has 15 residues. Germline CDR1 SGDLS, CDR2 YYNGEE. The CDR3 loop is CASSPRQGSNYGYTF. CDR3 DNA: TGTGCCAGCAGCCCTCGACAGGGATCTAACTATGGCTACACCTTC.

This clone came up once. J is TRBJ1-6 and V is TRBV28, with TRBD1 matching 8 bases. The ends lost 5 bases at V and 8 bases at J; junction bases unmatched: 5. The CDR3 totals 14 residues. The germline V gene encodes CDR1 MDHEN and CDR2 SYDVKM. CDR3 coding DNA: TGTGCCAGCAGTGAAGACAGGGGATATTCACCCCTCCACTTT. It is translated as CASSEDRGYSPLHF.

The chain is built from TRBV24-1 and TRBJ2-1; D is uncertain. The V end lost 2 bases, the J end lost 7 bases, and 8 bases lay between the germline ends. CDR3 length: 13 amino acids. CDR1 is KGHDR, CDR2 SFDVKD, per germline. As DNA, the CDR3 is TGTGCCACCAGTGATTGGTACGGGAATGAGCAGTTCTTC. Translating it yields CATSDWYGNEQFF.